The text below deals with one T cell receptor (beta chain). V dropped 0 bases and J dropped 7 bases, with 6 bases sitting between them. CDR3 length: 12 residues. Germline-derived CDR1 and CDR2 are MNHEY and SVGAGI. Authors' processing steps: For nucleated cells, counts were estimated from reference gene primer amplification. Profiling relied on immunoSEQ multiplex PCR, and the TCRdb table lists in-frame clones only, not all of them. V, J and clone size reflect that table, while D and trimming were determined from the DNA. The data contain fewer than 200,000 clones, approximately 82% of them singletons. The study assigned cohorts using participant-reported clinical history. The data were obtained in a study of blood T cell repertoires in COVID-19. Study at large: Researchers got acute and convalescent COVID-19 samples from the United States, Italy and Spain.

The chain recombines TRBV6-5 with TRBJ1-2; D not resolved. The TCR comes from a man aged 50 or older who had recovered from COVID-19. The sample was PBMCs or T cells enriched from blood (not recorded which). In DNA form, the CDR3 reads TGTGCCAGCAGTTACTCCTATGGTGGCTACACCTTC. This encodes CASSYSYGGYTF.